This entry concerns a single T cell receptor beta chain. What it binds is not known. This specimen belongs to a study of cytomegalovirus exposure and HLA in healthy donors. Broader study findings: TCR beta chains numbering more than 150 were designated cytomegalovirus-associated. 87-base-pair reads could not separate some V segments, including TRBV6-2 and TRBV6-3. Later, TCR association rates were found to vary by HLA locus, highest for DRB1 and lowest for HLA-C.

It was with 60 Vbeta and 13 Jbeta primers that the PCR ran. Some clones are missing from TCRdb's copy, which holds only in-frame ones; the method was immunoSEQ multiplex PCR. The repertoire holds about 150,000 clones, with 70% to 80% as singletons. Between the trimmed V and J ends, which lost 1 base and 2 bases, there was a span of 8 bases. Germline assignment: CDR1 SNHLY and CDR2 FYNNEI. The CDR3 covers 14 residues. The rearrangement links TRBV2 to TRBJ1-2; D ambiguous. The clonotype was recovered from a man aged 25 to 40 in good health and CMV-seronegative. Sequenced: PBMCs. The CDR3 here is CASSEGALNYGYTF. DNA of the CDR3: TGTGCCAGCAGTGAAGGGGCATTAAACTATGGCTACACCTTC. Based on the CDR3 plus reference TRBV2 and TRBJ1-2, the full variable domain is EPEVTQTPSHQVTQMGQEVILRCVPISNHLYFYWYRQILGQKVEFLVSFYNNEISEKSEIFDDQFSVERPDGSNFTLKIRSTKLEDSAMYFCASSEGALNYGYTFGSGTRLTVV.